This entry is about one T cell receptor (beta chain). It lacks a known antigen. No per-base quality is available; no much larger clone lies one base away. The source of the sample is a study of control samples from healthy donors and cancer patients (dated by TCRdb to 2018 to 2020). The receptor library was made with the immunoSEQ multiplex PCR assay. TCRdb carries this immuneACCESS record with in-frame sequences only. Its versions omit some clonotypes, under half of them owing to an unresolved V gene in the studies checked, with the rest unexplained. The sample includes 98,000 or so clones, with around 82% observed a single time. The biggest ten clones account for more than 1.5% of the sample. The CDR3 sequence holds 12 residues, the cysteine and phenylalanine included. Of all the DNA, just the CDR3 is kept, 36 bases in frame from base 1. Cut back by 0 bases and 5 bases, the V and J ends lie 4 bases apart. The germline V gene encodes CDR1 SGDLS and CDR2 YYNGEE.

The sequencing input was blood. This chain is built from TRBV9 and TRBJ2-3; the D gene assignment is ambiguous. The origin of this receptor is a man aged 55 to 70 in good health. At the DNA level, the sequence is TGTGCCAGCAGCGTAGGCGGAGATACGCAGTATTTT. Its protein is CASSVGGDTQYF.